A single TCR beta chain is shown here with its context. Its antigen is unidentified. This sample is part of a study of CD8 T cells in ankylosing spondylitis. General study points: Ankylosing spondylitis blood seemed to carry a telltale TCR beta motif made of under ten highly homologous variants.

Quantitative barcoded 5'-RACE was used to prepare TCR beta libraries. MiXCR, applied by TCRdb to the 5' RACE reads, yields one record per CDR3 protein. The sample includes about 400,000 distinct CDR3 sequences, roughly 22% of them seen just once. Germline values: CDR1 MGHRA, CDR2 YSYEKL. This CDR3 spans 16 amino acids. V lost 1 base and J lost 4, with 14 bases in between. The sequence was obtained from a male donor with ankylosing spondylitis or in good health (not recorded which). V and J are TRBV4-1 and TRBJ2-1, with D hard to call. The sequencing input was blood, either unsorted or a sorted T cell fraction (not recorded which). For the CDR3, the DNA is TGCGCCAGCAGCCAAGTCTTAGCTGCTCGATACAATGAGCAGTTCTTC. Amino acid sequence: CASSQVLAARYNEQFF.